The rows below give T cell receptor beta chains drawn from one sample of a study of T cells in Graves' hyperthyroidism and ophthalmopathy. TCRdb fed the multiplex PCR reads into MiXCR, producing one record per CDR3 protein. The sample has a few hundred thousand distinct CDR3 sequences, approximately 14% seen once; the top ten hold approximately 13%. The sample was blood. The source is a woman between 40 and 50 years old with Graves' hyperthyroidism. Both conserved end residues are part of each CDR3. Fields, in order: V gene, clone size, D gene, J gene, CDR3 DNA, CDR3 protein. D genes are given only for firm matches. Clone size appears in some rows only: once, few, many, or a class for an expanded clone.

>TRBV6-2/TRBV6-3|.|TRBD2|TRBJ2-7
TGTGCCAGCACTGAGGGACTAGCGATCTACGAGCAGTACTTC
CASTEGLAIYEQYF
>TRBV13|many|TRBD2|TRBJ2-5
TGTGCCAGCAGCTACAGACTAGCGGGAGGGGGAGAGACCCAGTACTTC
CASSYRLAGGGETQYF
>TRBV9|.|.|TRBJ2-5
TGTGCCAGCAGTGACGACAGGTCCAATCAAGAGACCCAGTACTTC
CASSDDRSNQETQYF
>TRBV28|many|TRBD2|TRBJ2-2
TGTGCCAGCAGGAGACTAGCGGAAACCGGGGAGCTGTTTTTT
CASRRLAETGELFF
>TRBV12-3/TRBV12-4|many|TRBD1|TRBJ1-1
TGTGCCAGCAGCCCCGGGACAGGGCGGATCAAAGTGAACACTGAAGCTTTCTTT
CASSPGTGRIKVNTEAFF
>TRBV2|many|TRBD1|TRBJ2-7
TGTGCCAGCAGAAAAACAGGGGGACAGAACTACGAGCAGTACTTC
CASRKTGGQNYEQYF
>TRBV4-1|.|.|TRBJ2-3
TGCGCCAGCAGCCATCTCCAGGCTAGCACAGATACGCAGTATTTT
CASSHLQASTDTQYF
>TRBV5-1|many|.|TRBJ2-1
TGCGCCAGCAGCTCGAACAGGATCTCCTACAATGAGCAGTTCTTC
CASSSNRISYNEQFF
>TRBV24-1|many|TRBD2|TRBJ2-3
TGTGCCACCAGTGATTCGAGACTAGCTTCCTCTACGCAGTATTTT
CATSDSRLASSTQYF
>TRBV7-2|.|.|TRBJ2-5
TGTGCCAGCAGCCAACCTCCCGGGGGTGAGACCCAGTACTTC
CASSQPPGGETQYF
>TRBV28|many|TRBD1|TRBJ2-7
TGTGCCAGCAGAAAAGGGACAGCTACGAGCTCCTACGAGCAGTACTTC
CASRKGTATSSYEQYF
>TRBV10-3|many|.|TRBJ1-1
TGTGCCATCAGTGAGACCAGGGCCGCGATCACTGAAGCTTTCTTT
CAISETRAAITEAFF
>TRBV24-1|few|.|TRBJ1-1
TGTGCCACCAGTGATTCCCGGACGGGGAACACTGAAGCTTTCTTT
CATSDSRTGNTEAFF
>TRBV2|many|.|TRBJ1-4
TGTGCCAGCAGTGAATTCCAGGGGAGTAATGAAAAACTGTTTTTT
CASSEFQGSNEKLFF
>TRBV28|many|.|TRBJ2-7
TGTGCCAGCAGTCGAGACAGCCAGTCCTACGAGCAGTACTTC
CASSRDSQSYEQYF
>TRBV2|.|TRBD2|TRBJ2-1
TGTGCCAGCGCCCGCCTGTTGACTAGCGGCTACTACAATGAGCAGTTCTTC
CASARLLTSGYYNEQFF
>TRBV12-3/TRBV12-4|.|TRBD2|TRBJ2-6
TGTGCCAGCAGGGGTCTCGGACTAGCGGGGATCTCTGGGGCCAACGTCCTGACTTTC
CASRGLGLAGISGANVLTF
>TRBV3-1|few|.|TRBJ1-1
TGTGCCAGCAGCCAAGATGACGGAAAAGAAGCTTTCTTT
CASSQDDGKEAFF
>TRBV6-2/TRBV6-3|many|TRBD1|TRBJ1-2
TGTGCCAGCAGTTACGACAGGGTCTCTGGCTACACCTTC
CASSYDRVSGYTF
>TRBV20-1|many|TRBD1|TRBJ1-1
TGCAGTGCCGCGGCTAGGGGGCCCGTGAACACTGAAGCTTTCTTT
CSAAARGPVNTEAFF
>TRBV2|many|.|TRBJ1-5
TGTGCCAGCAGCGGACGGATTAGCAATCAGCCCCAGCATTTT
CASSGRISNQPQHF
>TRBV20-1|many|TRBD2|TRBJ2-5
TGCAGTGCTAGAGATTGGACTAGCGGATTCCAAGAGACCCAGTACTTC
CSARDWTSGFQETQYF
>TRBV6-1|many|TRBD1|TRBJ1-4
TGTGCCAGCAGCGGACAGGGTGGGGAAAAACTGTTTTTT
CASSGQGGEKLFF
>TRBV5-1|many|.|TRBJ1-6
TGCGCCAGCAGCAACGGGATAGAGGTTTCACCCCTCCACTTT
CASSNGIEVSPLHF
>TRBV20-1|many|TRBD1|TRBJ1-6
TGCAGTGCTAGTTCCGGACAGGGGACGGGCTATAATTCACCCCTCCACTTT
CSASSGQGTGYNSPLHF
>TRBV28|many|TRBD1|TRBJ1-6
TGTGCCAGCAGTTCCCAGGACAGGGTGGGTTCACCCCTCCACTTT
CASSSQDRVGSPLHF
>TRBV11-2|many|.|TRBJ1-2
TGTGCCAGCAGCTTATCCGGGACGGTCTATGGCTACACCTTC
CASSLSGTVYGYTF
>TRBV6-1|.|TRBD1|TRBJ1-5
TGTGCCAGCAGAACGGACAGGTCCTTATCGAGGCCCCAGCATTTT
CASRTDRSLSRPQHF
>TRBV28|.|.|TRBJ2-3
TGTGCCAGCGGTAGGAGGGCCGGAGATACGCAGTATTTT
CASGRRAGDTQYF
>TRBV6-1|few|.|TRBJ1-1
TGTGCCAGCAGACTGAAGATGAACACTGAAGCTTTCTTT
CASRLKMNTEAFF
>TRBV3-1|many|.|TRBJ2-1
TGTGCCAGCAGGTTTAGCAATGAGCAGTTCTTC
CASRFSNEQFF
>TRBV9|few|.|TRBJ1-1
TGTGCCAGCAGCGTAGAAATAGGGAGGGTCACTGAAGCTTTCTTT
CASSVEIGRVTEAFF
>TRBV11-2|many|.|TRBJ2-7
TGTGCCAGCAGCAATAGCTACGAGCAGTACTTC
CASSNSYEQYF
>TRBV11-2|many|.|TRBJ2-3
TGTGCCAGCAGCTTAGTTCGTCTCCGGAACACAGATACGCAGTATTTT
CASSLVRLRNTDTQYF
>TRBV19|.|.|TRBJ2-7
TGTGCCAGTAGTCGCGGTGAAATTTCCGAGCAGTACTTC
CASSRGEISEQYF
>TRBV4-1|few|.|TRBJ1-4
TGCGCCAGCAGCCACTCCGCCCTTAATGAAAAACTGTTTTTT
CASSHSALNEKLFF